This T cell receptor beta chain appears in the sequencing data of a study of T cell repertoires in cytomegalovirus infection. For the study at large: Both CMV infection and a matching HLA type were indicated by public TCR beta signatures.

Trimming shortened V by 1 base and J by 9 bases, and 16 bases separated the two germline ends. The CDR3 is 15 amino acids. Germline V CDR1 and CDR2: SNHLY, FYNNEI. TCRdb ran MiXCR on the reads and lists one entry per CDR3 protein. The table shows roughly 310,000 distinct CDR3 sequences, with roughly 15% occurring only once. The study, taken as a whole, reports: In two of eight donors, the top clonotype was HLA-C-restricted CMV-specific.

Points on this clonotype: Its antigen is unknown.

The source material was PBMCs. The TCR comes from a human donor in good health (CMV status not recorded). Some clones in this sample may be carry-over from other donors' samples. The chain carries TRBV2 and TRBJ1-5; a weak D match, TRBD1 (6 bases). CDR3 sequence (DNA): TGTGCCAGCAGTGAAGAAAGGGGACATCTCCGGCCCCAGCATTTT. This gives the protein CASSEERGHLRPQHF.